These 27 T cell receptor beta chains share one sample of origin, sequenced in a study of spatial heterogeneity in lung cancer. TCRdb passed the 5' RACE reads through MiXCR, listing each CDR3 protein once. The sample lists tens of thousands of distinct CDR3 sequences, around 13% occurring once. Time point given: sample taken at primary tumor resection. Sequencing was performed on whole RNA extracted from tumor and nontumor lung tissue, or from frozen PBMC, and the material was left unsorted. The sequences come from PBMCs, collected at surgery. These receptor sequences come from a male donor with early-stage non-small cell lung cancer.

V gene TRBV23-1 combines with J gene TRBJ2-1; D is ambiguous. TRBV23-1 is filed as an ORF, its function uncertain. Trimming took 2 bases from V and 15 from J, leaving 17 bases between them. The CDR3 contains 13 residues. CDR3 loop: CASSQLRPLGRFF. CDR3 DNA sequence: TGCGCCAGCAGTCAACTTCGGCCCCTTGGACGGTTCTTC.

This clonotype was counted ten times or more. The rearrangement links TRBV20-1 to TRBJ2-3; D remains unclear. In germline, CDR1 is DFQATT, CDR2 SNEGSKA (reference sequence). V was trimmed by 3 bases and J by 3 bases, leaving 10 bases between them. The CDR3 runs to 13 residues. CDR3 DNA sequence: TGCAGTGCTAGGCTAGGGATGACAGATACGCAGTATTTT. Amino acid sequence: CSARLGMTDTQYF.

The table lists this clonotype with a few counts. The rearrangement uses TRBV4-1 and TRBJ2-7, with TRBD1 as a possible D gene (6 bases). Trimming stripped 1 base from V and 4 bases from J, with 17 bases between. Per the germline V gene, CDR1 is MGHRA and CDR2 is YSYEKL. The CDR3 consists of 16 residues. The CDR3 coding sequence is TGCGCCAGCAGCCAAGTTCCCAGGGGTTCAACATACGAGCAGTACTTC. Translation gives CASSQVPRGSTYEQYF.

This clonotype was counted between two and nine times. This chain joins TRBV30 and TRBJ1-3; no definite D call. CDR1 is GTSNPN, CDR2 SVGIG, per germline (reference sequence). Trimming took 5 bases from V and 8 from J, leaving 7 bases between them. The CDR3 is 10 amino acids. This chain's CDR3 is CAWARDTIYF. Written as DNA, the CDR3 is TGTGCCTGGGCCCGGGACACCATATATTTT.

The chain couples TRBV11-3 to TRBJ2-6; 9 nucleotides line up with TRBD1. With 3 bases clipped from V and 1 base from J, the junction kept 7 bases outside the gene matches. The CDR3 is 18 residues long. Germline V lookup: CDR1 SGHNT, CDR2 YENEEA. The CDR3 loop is CASSFEGQGLSGANVLTF. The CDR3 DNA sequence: TGTGCCAGCAGCTTTGAGGGACAGGGATTGTCTGGGGCCAACGTCCTGACTTTC. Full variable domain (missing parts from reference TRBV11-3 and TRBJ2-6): EAGVVQSPRYKIIEKKQPVAFWCNPISGHNTLYWYLQNLGQGPELLIRYENEEAVDDSQLPKDRFSAERLKGVDSTLKIQPAELGDSAVYLCASSFEGQGLSGANVLTFGAGSRLTVL.

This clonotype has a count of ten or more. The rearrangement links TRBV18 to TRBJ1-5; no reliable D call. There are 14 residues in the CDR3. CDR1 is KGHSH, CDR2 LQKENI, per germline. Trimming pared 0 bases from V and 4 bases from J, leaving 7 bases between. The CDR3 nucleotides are TGTGCCAGCTCACCACCTGGGCAGAATCAGCCCCAGCATTTT. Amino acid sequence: CASSPPGQNQPQHF.

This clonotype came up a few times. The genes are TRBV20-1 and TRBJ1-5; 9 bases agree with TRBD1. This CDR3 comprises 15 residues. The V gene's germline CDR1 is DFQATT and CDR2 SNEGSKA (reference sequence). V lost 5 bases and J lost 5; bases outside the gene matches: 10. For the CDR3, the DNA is TGCAGTGCTCAGAAAGGACAGGGGAGGGATCAGCCCCAGCATTTT. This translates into CSAQKGQGRDQPQHF.

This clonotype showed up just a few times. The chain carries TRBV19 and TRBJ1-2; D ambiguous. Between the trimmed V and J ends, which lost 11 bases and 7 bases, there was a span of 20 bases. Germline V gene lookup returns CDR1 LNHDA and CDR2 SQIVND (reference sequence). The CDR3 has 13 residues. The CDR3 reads CAVSREPWGGYTF. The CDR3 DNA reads TGTGCCGTCTCACGAGAGCCCTGGGGTGGCTACACCTTC.

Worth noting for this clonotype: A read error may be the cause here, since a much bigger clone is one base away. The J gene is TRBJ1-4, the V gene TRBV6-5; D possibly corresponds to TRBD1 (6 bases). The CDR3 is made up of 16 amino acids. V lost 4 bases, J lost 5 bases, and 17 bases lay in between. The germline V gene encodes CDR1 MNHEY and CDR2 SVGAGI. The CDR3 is CASSCYGQPGNEKLFF. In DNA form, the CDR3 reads TGTGCCAGCAGTTGCTACGGACAGCCTGGGAATGAAAAACTGTTTTTT.

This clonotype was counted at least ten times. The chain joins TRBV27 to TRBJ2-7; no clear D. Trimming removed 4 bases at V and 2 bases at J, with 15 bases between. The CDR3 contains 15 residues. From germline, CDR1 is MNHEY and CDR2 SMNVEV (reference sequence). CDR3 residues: CASSSFFTSAYEQYF. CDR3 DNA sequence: TGTGCCAGCAGTTCCTTCTTTACTTCCGCCTACGAGCAGTACTTC.

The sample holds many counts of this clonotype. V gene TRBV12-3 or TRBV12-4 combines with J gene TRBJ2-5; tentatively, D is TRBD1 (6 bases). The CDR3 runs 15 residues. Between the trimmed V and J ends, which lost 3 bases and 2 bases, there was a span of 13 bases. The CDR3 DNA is TGTGCCAGCAGTTTTCCCAAACAGGGACAAGAGACCCAGTACTTC. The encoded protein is CASSFPKQGQETQYF.

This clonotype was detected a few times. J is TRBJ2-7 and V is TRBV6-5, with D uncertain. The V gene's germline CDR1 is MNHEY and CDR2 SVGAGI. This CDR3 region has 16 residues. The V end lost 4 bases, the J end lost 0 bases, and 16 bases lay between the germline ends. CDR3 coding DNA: TGTGCCAGCAGTTCTTCCTGGACGGCGAGCTCCTACGAGCAGTACTTC. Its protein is CASSSSWTASSYEQYF.

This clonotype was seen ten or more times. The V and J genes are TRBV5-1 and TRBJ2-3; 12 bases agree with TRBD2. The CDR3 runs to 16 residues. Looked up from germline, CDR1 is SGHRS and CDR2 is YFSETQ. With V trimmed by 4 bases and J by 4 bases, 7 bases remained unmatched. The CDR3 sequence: CASSNPTSGRADTQYF. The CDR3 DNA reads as TGCGCCAGCAGCAACCCGACTAGCGGGAGAGCAGATACGCAGTATTTT.

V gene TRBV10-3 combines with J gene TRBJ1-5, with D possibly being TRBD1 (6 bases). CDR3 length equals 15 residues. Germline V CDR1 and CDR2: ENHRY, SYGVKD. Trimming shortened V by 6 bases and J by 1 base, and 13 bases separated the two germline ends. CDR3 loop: CAISEGGESNQPQHF. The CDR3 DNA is TGTGCCATCAGCGAAGGGGGTGAGAGCAATCAGCCCCAGCATTTT.

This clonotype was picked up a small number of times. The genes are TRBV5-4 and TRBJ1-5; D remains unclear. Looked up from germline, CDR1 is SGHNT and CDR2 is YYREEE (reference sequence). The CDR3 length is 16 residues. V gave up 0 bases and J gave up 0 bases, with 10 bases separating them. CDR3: CASSLGGPDSNQPQHF. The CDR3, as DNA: TGTGCCAGCAGCTTGGGCGGGCCCGATAGCAATCAGCCCCAGCATTTT.

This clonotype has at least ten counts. In nucleotides, the CDR3 is TGTGCCAGCAGCCTACCAGGGGGGAGGAGGAATGAGCAGTTCTTC. Translated, it gives CASSLPGGRRNEQFF. This chain links TRBV7-8 with TRBJ2-1, with D perhaps matching TRBD1 (7 bases). Germline lookup yields CDR1 SGHVS and CDR2 FQNEAQ. This CDR3 contains 15 residues. Trimming cost V 5 bases and J 7 bases, with 18 bases left between them. The variable domain in full, with the rest retrieved from reference TRBV7-8 and TRBJ2-1, is GAGVSQSPRYKVAKRGQDVALRCDPISGHVSLFWYQQALGQGPEFLTYFQNEAQLDKSGLPSDRFFAERPEGSVSTLKIQRTQQEDSAVYLCASSLPGGRRNEQFFGPGTRLTVL.

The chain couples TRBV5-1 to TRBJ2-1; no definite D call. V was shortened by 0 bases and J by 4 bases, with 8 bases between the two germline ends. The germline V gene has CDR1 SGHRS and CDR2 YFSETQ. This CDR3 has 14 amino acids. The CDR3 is CASSLEVAYNEQFF. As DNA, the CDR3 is TGCGCCAGCAGCTTGGAGGTGGCGTACAATGAGCAGTTCTTC. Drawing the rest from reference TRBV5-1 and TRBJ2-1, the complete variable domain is KAGVTQTPRYLIKTRGQQVTLSCSPISGHRSVSWYQQTPGQGLQFLFEYFSETQRNKGNFPGRFSGRQFSNSRSEMNVSTLELGDSALYLCASSLEVAYNEQFFGPGTRLTVL.

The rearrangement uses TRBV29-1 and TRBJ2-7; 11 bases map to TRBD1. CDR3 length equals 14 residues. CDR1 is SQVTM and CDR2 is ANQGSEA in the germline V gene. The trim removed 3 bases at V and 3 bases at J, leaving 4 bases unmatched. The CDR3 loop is CSVDAGTGGYEQYF. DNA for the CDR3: TGCAGCGTTGACGCCGGGACAGGGGGCTACGAGCAGTACTTC.

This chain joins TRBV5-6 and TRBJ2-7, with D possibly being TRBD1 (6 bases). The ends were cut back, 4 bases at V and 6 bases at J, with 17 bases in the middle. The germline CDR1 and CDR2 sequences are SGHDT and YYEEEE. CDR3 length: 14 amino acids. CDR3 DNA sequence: TGTGCCAGCAGCATGGGACCCCCAGGGGCCGAGCAGTACTTC. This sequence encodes CASSMGPPGAEQYF. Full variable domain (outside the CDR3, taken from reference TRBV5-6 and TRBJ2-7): DAGVTQSPTHLIKTRGQQVTLRCSPKSGHDTVSWYQQALGQGPQFIFQYYEEEERQRGNFPDRFSGHQFPNYSSELNVNALLLGDSALYLCASSMGPPGAEQYFGPGTRLTVT.

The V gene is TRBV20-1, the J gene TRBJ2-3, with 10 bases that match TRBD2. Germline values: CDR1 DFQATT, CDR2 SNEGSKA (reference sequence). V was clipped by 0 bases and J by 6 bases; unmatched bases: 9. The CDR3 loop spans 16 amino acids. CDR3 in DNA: TGCAGTGCTAGAGATCGGGCTAGCGGGAGAGTGGATACGCAGTATTTT. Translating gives CSARDRASGRVDTQYF.

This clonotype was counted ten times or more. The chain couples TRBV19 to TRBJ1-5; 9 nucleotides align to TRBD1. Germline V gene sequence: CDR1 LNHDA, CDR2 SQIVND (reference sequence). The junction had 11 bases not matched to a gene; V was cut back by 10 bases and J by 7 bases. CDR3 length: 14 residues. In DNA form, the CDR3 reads TGTGCCACTTCGACGACAGGGGGAAGACAGCCCCAGCATTTT. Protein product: CATSTTGGRQPQHF.

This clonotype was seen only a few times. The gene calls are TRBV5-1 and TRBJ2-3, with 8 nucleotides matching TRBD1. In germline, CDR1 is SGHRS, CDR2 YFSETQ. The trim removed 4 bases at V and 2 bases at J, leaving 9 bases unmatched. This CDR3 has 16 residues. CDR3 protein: CASSVKTGDTTDTQYF. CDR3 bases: TGCGCCAGCAGCGTAAAGACAGGGGATACCACAGATACGCAGTATTTT. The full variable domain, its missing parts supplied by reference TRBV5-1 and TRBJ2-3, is KAGVTQTPRYLIKTRGQQVTLSCSPISGHRSVSWYQQTPGQGLQFLFEYFSETQRNKGNFPGRFSGRQFSNSRSEMNVSTLELGDSALYLCASSVKTGDTTDTQYFGPGTRLTVL.

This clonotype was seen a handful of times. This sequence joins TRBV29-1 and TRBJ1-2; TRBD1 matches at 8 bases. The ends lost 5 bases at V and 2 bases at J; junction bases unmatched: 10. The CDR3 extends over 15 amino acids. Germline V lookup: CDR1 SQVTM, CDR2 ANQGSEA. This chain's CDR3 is CSVFRRTGINYGYTF. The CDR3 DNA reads TGCAGCGTTTTCCGTAGGACAGGGATAAACTATGGCTACACCTTC.

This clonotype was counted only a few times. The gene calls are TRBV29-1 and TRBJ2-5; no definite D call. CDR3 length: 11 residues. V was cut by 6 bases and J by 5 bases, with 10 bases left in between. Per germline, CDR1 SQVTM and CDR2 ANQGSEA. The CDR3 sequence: CSVAGLETQYF. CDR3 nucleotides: TGCAGCGTGGCCGGTCTTGAGACCCAGTACTTC. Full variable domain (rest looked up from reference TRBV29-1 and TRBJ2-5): SAVISQKPSRDICQRGTSLTIQCQVDSQVTMMFWYRQQPGQSLTLIATANQGSEATYESGFVIDKFPISRPNLTFSTLTVSNMSPEDSSIYLCSVAGLETQYFGPGTRLLVL.

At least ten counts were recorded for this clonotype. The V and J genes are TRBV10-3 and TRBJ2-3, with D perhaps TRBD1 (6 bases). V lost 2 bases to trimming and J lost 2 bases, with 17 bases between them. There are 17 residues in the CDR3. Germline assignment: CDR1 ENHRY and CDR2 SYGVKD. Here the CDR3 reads CAISEASTGSFTDTQYF. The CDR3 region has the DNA TGTGCCATCAGTGAGGCCTCAACAGGGTCCTTCACAGATACGCAGTATTTT.

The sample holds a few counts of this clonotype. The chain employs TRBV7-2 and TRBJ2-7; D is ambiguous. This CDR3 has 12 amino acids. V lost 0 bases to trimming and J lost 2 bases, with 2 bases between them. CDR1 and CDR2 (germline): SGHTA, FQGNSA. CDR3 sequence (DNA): TGTGCCAGCAGCTTAGCCCCCTACGAGCAGTACTTC. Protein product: CASSLAPYEQYF.

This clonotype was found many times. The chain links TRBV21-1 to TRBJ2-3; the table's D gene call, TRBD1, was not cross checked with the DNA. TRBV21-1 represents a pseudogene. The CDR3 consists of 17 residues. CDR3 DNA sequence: TGTGCCAGCAGCAAAACCTACGGGCAGGGACCCACAGATACGCAGTATTTT. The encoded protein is CASSKTYGQGPTDTQYF.